This T cell receptor beta chain originates from a study of Ad26.COV2.S vaccination and SARS-CoV-2 variants. The treatment is: 19 received Ad26.COV2.S at low or high dose, single or two shots; several received placebo; per-sample allocation not given. Sampling was performed 63 days after the first vaccine or placebo injection. Data came from immunoSEQ multiplex PCR; TCRdb stores just in-frame clones and leaves some out. The data show 300,000 to 350,000 clones, roughly 90% seen once. Sequencing used peripheral blood, obtained in a trial of Ad26.COV2.S vaccine versus placebo. This clonotype was obtained from a person aged 18 to 65 who received the Ad26.COV2.S COVID-19 vaccine or a placebo.

The CDR3, as DNA: TGTGCCAGCAGCTTAGCGTCCGTCGGAGGATACACCGGGGAGCTGTTTTTT. Protein product: CASSLASVGGYTGELFF. J is TRBJ2-2 and V is TRBV7-8, with D perhaps TRBD2 (5 bases). The CDR3 sequence is 17 residues long. Germline lookup yields CDR1 SGHVS and CDR2 FQNEAQ. V lost 0 bases and J 3 bases, leaving 14 bases between the germline ends.